The clone carrying this TCR beta chain occurred many times. The antigen remains undetermined. This CDR3 contains 14 residues. Trimming stripped 4 bases from V and 1 base from J, with 11 bases between. The germline V gene encodes CDR1 SGHRS and CDR2 YFSETQ. This sample's time point: pre-sensitization, week 0. Described treatment: therapeutic diphenylcyclopropenone sensitization with weekly scalp DPC. Unfractionated whole blood yielded total RNA. The data are from a study of human T cells and chemical hapten exposure. Whole-study findings and limits: No alteration of TCRs above 1 in 1000 frequency was seen with DPC sensitization.

It was the library that attached unique molecular identifiers to individual cDNA molecules. TCRdb reprocessed the RACE reads via MiXCR and lists one record per CDR3 protein. The repertoire holds fewer than 65,000 distinct CDR3 sequences, 8.5% to 10% seen once, with around 15% in the top ten. The chain combines TRBV5-1 with TRBJ1-1; maybe TRBD1 (5 bases). The source material was whole blood, sampled in connection with sensitization to the hapten diphenylcyclopropenone (DPC). The TCR originated in a woman between 40 and 55 years old with alopecia areata. Some clones in this sample may be carry-over from other donors' samples. CDR3 in amino acids: CASSRDRRNTEAFF. CDR3 bases: TGCGCCAGCAGCCGTGACAGACGGAACACTGAAGCTTTCTTT.